Below, 25 T cell receptor beta chains from the same sample are listed, as sequenced in a study of tumor and adjacent non-tumor tissue in lung cancer. The template was RNA from unsorted bulk tissue. This non-tumor lung sample came from over 3 cm beyond the tumor edge. The library came from three nested PCR rounds adapted from ARM-PCR protocols. TCRdb reprocessed the multiplex PCR reads with MiXCR, giving one entry per CDR3 protein. The sample shows 40,000 to 55,000 distinct CDR3 sequences, 74% of them seen only once. The sequencing sample was made of distant non-tumor lung tissue. These receptors were taken from a woman in her sixties with non-small cell lung cancer.

Worth noting for this clonotype: A clone one base away is much larger, so this may be a read error. This chain connects TRBV6-1 to TRBJ2-2; a possible D gene is TRBD1 (6 bases). Germline lookup yields CDR1 MNHNS and CDR2 SASEGT. CDR3 size: 15 residues. CDR3: CVSSTGFSNTGELFF. The DNA for the CDR3 is TGTGTCAGCAGTACAGGGTTTTCGAACACCGGGGAGCTGTTTTTT.

Points on this clonotype: A junction boundary mismatches the germline segment, possibly from a read error. The chain is built from TRBV6-2 or TRBV6-3 and TRBJ2-2; 7 bases line up with TRBD1. This CDR3 comprises 17 residues. Germline V gene data show CDR1 as MNHEY and CDR2 as SVGEGT. The CDR3 DNA follows: TGCGCCAGCAGGGCCTGGGACAGAGACTTGAACACCGGGGAGCTGTTTTTT. It is translated as CASRAWDRDLNTGELFF.

Of note for this clonotype: A junction end diverges from the germline sequence, so it may reflect a read error. This chain uses TRBV5-5 with TRBJ1-1; weak D call: TRBD1 (5 bases). The CDR3 length is 14 residues. Germline V gene data show CDR1 as SGHKS and CDR2 as YYEKEE (reference sequence). This chain's CDR3 is CVSSLVGAQTEAFF. CDR3 DNA: TGTGTCAGCAGCCTGGTAGGGGCGCAGACTGAAGCTTTCTTT.

Comments on this clonotype: Because it lacks the conserved phenylalanine or tryptophan at the end, this CDR3 is likely a read error. The chain couples TRBV11-2 to TRBJ2-5, with 15 nucleotides matching TRBD2. V lost 8 bases and J lost 2; bases outside the gene matches: 3. Germline lookup yields CDR1 SGHAT and CDR2 FQNNGV. The CDR3 length is 15 residues. The chain's CDR3 is CASGLAGGYQETQYL. The CDR3 nucleotides are TGTGCCAGCGGACTAGCGGGGGGGTATCAAGAGACCCAGTACCTC.

In its sample, this clonotype was seen once. This clone may be a read error of a much larger clone one base away. The CDR3 DNA reads TGTGCCATCAGAGTCGAAAGGGACACTGAAGCTTTCTTT. Translating it yields CAIRVERDTEAFF. V usage is TRBV10-3 and J usage is TRBJ1-1; D ambiguous. The V gene lost 6 bases and the J gene lost 3 bases, with 11 bases spanning the gap. CDR1 ENHRY and CDR2 SYGVKD come from the germline V gene. This CDR3 spans 13 amino acids.

In the case of this clonotype: Germline and junction disagree at one end, which may indicate a read error. This chain links TRBV11-3 with TRBJ1-3; D is unresolved. This CDR3 comprises 13 residues. The germline V gene has CDR1 SGHNT and CDR2 YENEEA. For the CDR3, the DNA is TGTGCCAACAGCTTAAGACGGCCCAACACCATATATTTT. Its translation: CANSLRRPNTIYF.

In the case of this clonotype: At one end, the junction sequence differs from germline, possibly due to a read error. This chain links TRBV6-1 with TRBJ2-7; possibly TRBD2 for D (6 bases). CDR3 length equals 16 residues. The germline CDR1 and CDR2 sequences are MNHNS and SASEGT. The CDR3 loop reads CACAAMGGRNPYEQYF. CDR3 nucleotide sequence: TGTGCCTGCGCCGCGATGGGGGGACGGAATCCCTACGAGCAGTATTTC.

A note on this clonotype: This likely comes from a read error, as the CDR3 has no conserved phenylalanine or tryptophan at its end. This sequence joins TRBV29-1 and TRBJ2-1, with D perhaps matching TRBD1 (6 bases). There are 12 residues in the CDR3. The germline gives CDR1 SQVTM, CDR2 ANQGSEA. Trimming stripped 4 bases from V and 8 bases from J, with 12 bases between. The CDR3 DNA is TGCAGCGTTGGGCACAGGGCGGATGAGCAGTTCTAC. Protein: CSVGHRADEQFY.

This clonotype was detected many times. V is TRBV4-3 and J is TRBJ1-5; D call uncertain. CDR3 length: 15 residues. V lost 0 bases and J 5 bases, leaving 11 bases between the germline ends. The germline CDR1 and CDR2 sequences are LGHNA and YSLEER. The CDR3 here is CASSQDDGGYQPQHF. In DNA, the CDR3 is TGCGCCAGCAGCCAAGATGACGGCGGCTATCAGCCCCAGCATTTT.

In the case of this clonotype: A much larger clone lies a single base off, so this may be a read error. This chain links TRBV11-2 with TRBJ2-1; TRBD2 is a possible D gene (6 bases). From germline, CDR1 is SGHAT and CDR2 FQNNGV. The CDR3 has 15 amino acids. The CDR3 reads CASSLGTGEYNEQFF. In nucleotides, the CDR3 is TGTGCCAGCAGTTTAGGAACGGGGGAGTACAATGAGCAGTTCTTC. Supplemented by reference TRBV11-2 and TRBJ2-1, the full variable domain reads EAGVAQSPRYKIIEKRQSVAFWCNPISGHATLYWYQQILGQGPKLLIQFQNNGVVDDSQLPKDRFSAERLKGVDSTLKIQPAKLEDSAVYLCASSLGTGEYNEQFFGPGTRLTVL.

This clonotype turned up a few times. A much more abundant neighbour one base away suggests this may be a read error. This CDR3 is CANSSIGGNEKLFF. In DNA form, the CDR3 reads TGTGCCAACAGTTCGATAGGGGGAAATGAAAAACTGTTTTTT. The chain links TRBV12-3 or TRBV12-4 to TRBJ1-4; a weak D match, TRBD1 (6 bases). The CDR3 spans 14 residues.

Worth noting for this clonotype: One end of the junction is discordant with germline, which a read error may explain. This sequence joins TRBV10-3 and TRBJ2-1; D call uncertain. Germline V gene sequence: CDR1 ENHRY, CDR2 SYGVKD. CDR3 length: 15 residues. CDR3 nucleotide sequence: TGTGCCATCAGTGAGTCGACCAATAGAGACAATGAGCAGATCTTC. This codes for CAISESTNRDNEQIF.

This clonotype is deemed medium-sized. The chain uses TRBV6-1 and TRBJ1-2; D is possibly TRBD1 (6 bases). V lost 2 bases and J 2 bases, leaving 12 bases between the germline ends. The CDR3 extends over 15 amino acids. CDR1 and CDR2 from the germline V gene are MNHNS and SASEGT. CDR3 residues: CASSEYRQGNYGYTF. The CDR3, as DNA: TGTGCCAGCAGTGAATATCGGCAGGGGAACTATGGCTACACCTTC.

This clonotype was recorded at least ten times. The rearrangement uses TRBV29-1 and TRBJ2-2, with D possibly being TRBD2 (6 bases). Germline CDR1 is SQVTM and CDR2 is ANQGSEA. Trimming shortened V by 6 bases and J by 1 base, and 12 bases separated the two germline ends. This CDR3 has 14 residues. This chain's CDR3 is CSVATSRNTGELFF. The DNA for the CDR3 is TGCAGCGTGGCGACTAGTCGGAACACCGGGGAGCTGTTTTTT.

The chain links TRBV6-2 or TRBV6-3 to TRBJ2-1, with unresolved D. The CDR3 contains 14 residues. The V gene lost 11 bases and the J gene lost 4 bases, with 18 bases spanning the gap. Germline-derived CDR1 and CDR2 are MNHEY and SVGEGT. The CDR3 is CAGTATLSYNEQFF. The CDR3 region has the DNA TGTGCCGGCACCGCGACACTCTCGTACAATGAGCAGTTCTTC.

The V and J genes are TRBV5-4 and TRBJ2-1; D is unclear. The V and J ends lost 3 bases and 9 bases respectively, with 7 bases between them. This CDR3 region has 11 residues. CDR1 and CDR2 (germline): SGHNT, YYREEE (reference sequence). DNA for the CDR3: TGTGCCAGCAGCTCCCGCCTTGAGCAGTTCTTC. Its translation is CASSSRLEQFF.

The chain uses TRBV6-5 and TRBJ2-7, with D possibly TRBD2 on 6 matching bases. The V gene's germline CDR1 is MNHEY and CDR2 SVGAGI. The CDR3 spans 15 residues. The chain's CDR3 is CASCGPGAGTYEQYF. The CDR3 DNA follows: TGTGCTAGCTGTGGACCTGGGGCGGGGACCTACGAGCAGTACTTC.

With respect to this clonotype: Its ends do not fully match the called genes, so a read error is possible. The CDR3 bases are TGTGCCAGCAGTCAACTAACGGGGGGTTCCTACGAGCAATACTTC. Translated: CASSQLTGGSYEQYF. The V call is TRBV12-3 or TRBV12-4, the J call TRBJ2-7; the match to TRBD2 covers 7 bases. This CDR3 has 15 amino acids.

This clonotype was seen ten or more times. The rearrangement joins TRBV7-8 to TRBJ1-6; D is undetermined. Trimming left V 1 base short and J 6 bases short, with 7 bases between. Germline loops: CDR1 SGHVS, CDR2 FQNEAQ. CDR3 size: 14 residues. Written as DNA, the CDR3 is TGTGCCAGCAGCTTAGGCCGGACTAATTCACCCCTCCACTTT. It encodes CASSLGRTNSPLHF. The full variable domain, its missing parts supplied by reference TRBV7-8 and TRBJ1-6, is GAGVSQSPRYKVAKRGQDVALRCDPISGHVSLFWYQQALGQGPEFLTYFQNEAQLDKSGLPSDRFFAERPEGSVSTLKIQRTQQEDSAVYLCASSLGRTNSPLHFGNGTRLTVT.

Remarks on this clonotype: Given a much more abundant clone one base away, this may be a read error. The gene calls are TRBV11-2 and TRBJ2-5, with 9 bases aligning to TRBD2. This CDR3 region has 15 residues. V dropped 5 bases and J dropped 4; count of bases not matched to a gene: 8. CDR1 and CDR2 (germline): SGHAT, FQNNGV. The CDR3 spells CASSRGAGGPETQYF. For the CDR3, the DNA is TGTGCCAGCAGCCGAGGGGCGGGAGGGCCAGAGACCCAGTACTTC.

This clonotype was seen once. The junction departs from the called germline gene at one end, perhaps through a read error. The gene calls are TRBV6-5 and TRBJ1-1; TRBD1 aligns across 8 bases. Germline V lookup: CDR1 MNHEY, CDR2 SVGAGI. The CDR3 is 17 amino acids. The CDR3 region is CASSYSTGGTENTEAFF. The CDR3 DNA follows: TGTGCGAGCAGTTACTCCACAGGGGGAACGGAAAACACTGAAGCTTTCTTT.

Concerning this clonotype: A read error is possible here, since a much larger clone lies one base away. The chain carries TRBV20-1 and TRBJ2-3; D is perhaps TRBD1 or TRBD2 (5 bases each). This CDR3 has 14 amino acids. Trimming removed 5 bases from V and 0 bases from J, with 12 bases in between. The V gene's germline CDR1 is DFQATT and CDR2 SNEGSKA (reference sequence). CDR3 region: CSAQVGESTDTQYF. The CDR3 DNA reads TGCAGTGCTCAAGTAGGGGAGAGCACAGATACGCAGTATTTT.

For this clonotype: A much larger clonotype is one base distant, so this may be a read error. The chain joins TRBV6-5 to TRBJ1-5; 8 nucleotides align to TRBD1. The J call may be in error: the DNA end matches TRBJ2-3 better. From germline, CDR1 is MNHEY and CDR2 SVGAGI. There are 14 residues in the CDR3. Written as DNA, the CDR3 is TGTGCCAGCAGTTCACAGGGGGTCGGGCAGCCCCAGTATTTT. The encoded protein is CASSSQGVGQPQYF.

As for this clonotype: A junction end diverges from the germline sequence, so it may reflect a read error. The V call is TRBV11-2, the J call TRBJ2-2, with D perhaps being TRBD1 or TRBD2 (7 bases each). The CDR3 extends over 17 amino acids. Per the germline V gene, CDR1 is SGHAT and CDR2 is FQNNGV. CDR3 DNA: TGTGTCAGCAGGTCTCCCCAGGGGGGGCGGAACACCGGGGAGCTGGTTTTT. Translation gives CVSRSPQGGRNTGELVF. The full variable domain, its missing parts supplied by reference TRBV11-2 and TRBJ2-2, is EAGVAQSPRYKIIEKRQSVAFWCNPISGHATLYWYQQILGQGPKLLIQFQNNGVVDDSQLPKDRFSAERLKGVDSTLKIQPAKLEDSAVYLCVSRSPQGGRNTGELVFGEGSRLTVL.

Turning to this clonotype: Sequence at one end of the junction differs from germline and may be a read error. The genes are TRBV6-2 or TRBV6-3 and TRBJ2-1; TRBD2 might be the D (5 bases). CDR3 length: 14 amino acids. The germline V gene encodes CDR1 MNHEY and CDR2 SVGEGT. The CDR3 loop reads CASSNSGEYNEQSF. The CDR3 DNA reads as TGTGCCAGCAGTAACTCTGGGGAGTACAATGAGCAGTCCTTC.